The rows below give T cell receptor beta chains drawn from one sample of a study of blood T cell repertoires in COVID-19. Clones were read by immunoSEQ multiplex PCR, and TCRdb kept only the in-frame ones, dropping some. The table includes under 250,000 clones, 70% to 90% detected once. Sequencing input: peripheral blood. These TCRs come from a human donor in a cohort sampled during active COVID-19. CDR3s include the opening cysteine and the closing phenylalanine or tryptophan. Each record gives: D gene, J gene, V gene, clone size, CDR3 DNA, CDR3 protein. D genes are given only for firm matches. Rows may omit the clone size; those that give it use once, few, many or a size class.

TRBD1 | TRBJ2-7 | TRBV18 | once | TGTGCCAGCTCTCTCAGAACAGGGGGCGACCTCCTCGAGCAGTACTTC | CASSLRTGGDLLEQYF
- | TRBJ2-7 | TRBV24-1 | - | TGTGCCACCAGTGACTCCAGGGGCTTCCCCTACGAGCAGTACTTC | CATSDSRGFPYEQYF
- | TRBJ1-6 | TRBV2 | - | TGTACCAGCAGCAGACAAGGGGTTGTGCATTCACCCCTCCACTTT | CTSSRQGVVHSPLHF
- | TRBJ1-2 | TRBV5-4 | - | TGTGCCAGCAGCTTGGCCCAGGGGAGGGATGGCTACACCTTC | CASSLAQGRDGYTF
TRBD1 | TRBJ1-1 | TRBV30 | few | TGTGCCTGGGGTCTTCAAAGGGGGCTAAAGACTGAAGCTTTCTTT | CAWGLQRGLKTEAFF
- | TRBJ1-4 | TRBV15 | once | TGTGCCACCAGCAGAGACAGTTTTAATGAAAAACTGTTTTTT | CATSRDSFNEKLFF
- | TRBJ1-3 | TRBV4-1 | - | TGCGCCAGCAGCCAAGAAACTGATTCTGGAAACACCATATATTTT | CASSQETDSGNTIYF
- | TRBJ1-5 | TRBV6-6 | - | TGTGCCAGCAGTTACGGCGTGGGGCGGGGGGATCAGCCCCAGCATTTT | CASSYGVGRGDQPQHF
- | TRBJ2-2 | TRBV25-1 | - | TGTGCCAGCAGTGAATACCTCCCAGGGATAAACGGGGAGCTGTTTTTT | CASSEYLPGINGELFF
- | TRBJ2-3 | TRBV30 | once | TGTGCCTGGAGTGTTGGACGGGGGTCGCAGTATTTT | CAWSVGRGSQYF
TRBD1 | TRBJ1-4 | TRBV4-1 | - | TGCGCCAGCAGCCAGACAGGGACTAATGAAAAACTGTTTTTT | CASSQTGTNEKLFF
- | TRBJ2-5 | TRBV29-1 | once | TGCAGCGCCTTGATAGTGGAGACCCAGTACTTC | CSALIVETQYF
- | TRBJ2-1 | TRBV9 | few | TGTGCCAGCAGCCCCCCCTCGGGAGTGGATGGCGATGAGCAGTTCTTC | CASSPPSGVDGDEQFF
TRBD2 | TRBJ2-1 | TRBV7-2 | - | TGTGCCAGCAGCTTAGAGCGGGGTAGGGAGCAGTTCTTC | CASSLERGREQFF
TRBD1 | TRBJ1-2 | TRBV3-1/TRBV3-2 | - | TGTGCCAGCAGCCCAGGGGGACATGGCTACACCTTC | CASSPGGHGYTF
TRBD2 | TRBJ2-2 | TRBV5-5 | - | TGTGCCAGCAGCTTGGGGGGACTAGCGGGAGCCCCGGGTGGCGGGGAGCTGTTTTTT | CASSLGGLAGAPGGGELFF
- | TRBJ1-2 | TRBV30 | few | TGTGCCTGGAGTGTACGGGTTTTTGGCTACACCTTC | CAWSVRVFGYTF
TRBD2 | TRBJ2-1 | TRBV3-1/TRBV3-2 | - | TGTGCCAGCAGCCAAGATGACTTTTGGCTAGCGGGAAGTAATGAGCAGTTCTTC | CASSQDDFWLAGSNEQFF
TRBD1 | TRBJ1-1 | TRBV18 | - | TGTGCCAGCTCACCACCGGGCAGGGGGACTGAAGCTTTCTTT | CASSPPGRGTEAFF
TRBD1 | TRBJ1-5 | TRBV10-3 | - | TGTGCCATCGGGGGACAGAGCAATCAGCCCCAGCATTTT | CAIGGQSNQPQHF
- | TRBJ1-1 | TRBV7-8 | many | TGTGCCAGCAGCTTAGGAGGGGACAAAAACACTGAAGCTTTCTTT | CASSLGGDKNTEAFF
TRBD2 | TRBJ2-3 | TRBV5-1 | - | TGCGCCAGCATGCGGGAGCGAAACACAGATACGCAGTATTTT | CASMRERNTDTQYF
- | TRBJ2-7 | TRBV28 | - | TGTGCCACGAGGGACGGGAGCTCCTACGAGCAGTACTTC | CATRDGSSYEQYF
TRBD1 | TRBJ1-3 | TRBV6-6 | - | TGTGCCAGCAGCTGGGACAGCGTCTCTGGAAACACCATATATTTT | CASSWDSVSGNTIYF
TRBD2 | TRBJ2-1 | TRBV2 | - | TGTGCCAGCAGGCCATCCGGGACTAGCAGGATCAATGAGCAGTTCTTC | CASRPSGTSRINEQFF
- | TRBJ1-2 | TRBV5-1 | - | TGCGCCAGCGCCATTAGGGAGGGGGGCCGAGGAGGCTACACCTTC | CASAIREGGRGGYTF
TRBD1 | TRBJ2-1 | TRBV7-9 | - | TGTGCCAGCAGCTTCACCGGGACAGGGAGTACCTACAATGAGCAGTTCTTC | CASSFTGTGSTYNEQFF
TRBD2 | TRBJ2-3 | TRBV7-9 | - | TGTGCCAGCAGCACTCAGCGGGAGCTGCGTTCGGGCACAGATACGCAGTATTTT | CASSTQRELRSGTDTQYF
TRBD1 | TRBJ2-5 | TRBV7-2 | - | TGTGCCAGCAGCGCGACAGGGGGTGAGACCCAGTACTTC | CASSATGGETQYF
TRBD1 | TRBJ2-1 | TRBV4-3 | - | TGCGCCAGCAGCCCCGGGACAGACCAATACAATGAGCAGTTCTTC | CASSPGTDQYNEQFF
- | TRBJ2-2 | TRBV12-5 | - | TGTGCTAGTGGTTCCCGGGGTGGTTCGGAGACGTATTCGGAGAACACCGGGGAGCTGTTTTTT | CASGSRGGSETYSENTGELFF
TRBD2 | TRBJ2-7 | TRBV7-9 | - | TGTGCCAGCAGTAATACAGCGGGGGCAGCGTCCTACGAGCAGTACTTC | CASSNTAGAASYEQYF
TRBD2 | TRBJ2-2 | TRBV5-1 | - | TGCGCCAGCTCTACCGGTATACTAGCGGGAGTTTCCGGGGAGCTGTTTTTT | CASSTGILAGVSGELFF
- | TRBJ1-1 | TRBV19 | - | TGTGCCAGTAGTATACAGGTTCACACTGAAGCTTTCTTT | CASSIQVHTEAFF
- | TRBJ2-5 | TRBV11-2 | once | TGTGCCAGCAGCTTAGATCAGTTAGAGACCCAGTACTTC | CASSLDQLETQYF
TRBD1 | TRBJ1-2 | TRBV27 | once | TGTGCCAGCGGTTCTCCGACAGGGACCTACTATGGCTACACCTTC | CASGSPTGTYYGYTF
TRBD1 | TRBJ2-5 | TRBV7-7 | - | TGTGCTAGCAGCCCAAACAGGGGGGTCCAAGAGACCCAGTACTTC | CASSPNRGVQETQYF
- | TRBJ2-7 | TRBV10-3 | - | TGTGCCATCAGTGAGGTCGTAGACTACGAGCAGTACTTC | CAISEVVDYEQYF
TRBD1 | TRBJ1-6 | TRBV18 | few | TGTGCCAGCTCTTCGGACAGGCCGCCTCTCTCCCTCCACTTT | CASSSDRPPLSLHF
TRBD1 | TRBJ2-5 | TRBV7-2 | - | TGTGCCAGCAGCTTTCAGGGGGCGCCGGAGACCCAGTACTTC | CASSFQGAPETQYF
- | TRBJ2-5 | TRBV20-1 | - | TGCAGTGCTAGTCGGACAGCTCAAGAGACCCAGTACTTC | CSASRTAQETQYF
TRBD1 | TRBJ2-2 | TRBV24-1 | - | TGTGCCACCAGTGACCCCGGACAGGTTGAGTGGGCCGGGGAGCTGTTTTTT | CATSDPGQVEWAGELFF
- | TRBJ2-1 | TRBV19 | - | TGTGCCAGTAGTATCAGGCCTCGGGAACAGTTCTTC | CASSIRPREQFF
TRBD1 | TRBJ1-2 | TRBV28 | - | TGTGCCAGCAGTTTAATCCCATCAGGGGGCGGTGATGGCTACACCTTC | CASSLIPSGGGDGYTF
- | TRBJ1-1 | TRBV7-2 | - | TGTGCCAGCAGCTTTGAGCTAGCTTTCTTT | CASSFELAFF
TRBD1 | TRBJ2-7 | TRBV9 | - | TGTGCCAGCAGCCCCAGGACAGGTATAGACGAGCAGTACTTC | CASSPRTGIDEQYF
TRBD1 | TRBJ1-6 | TRBV27 | - | TGTGCCAGCAGTTTCGTGGGACAGAATTCACCCCTCCACTTT | CASSFVGQNSPLHF
TRBD2 | TRBJ2-3 | TRBV18 | - | TGTGCCAGCTCTCCGTGGACTAGCGGGGGACGAGGCACAGATACGCAGTATTTT | CASSPWTSGGRGTDTQYF
- | TRBJ2-2 | TRBV14 | - | TGTGCCAGCAGCCAAAGACTAGTGAACACCGGGGAGCTGTTTTTT | CASSQRLVNTGELFF
- | TRBJ1-1 | TRBV12-5 | few | TGTGCTAGTGGTTCAATGACGCCAGGGGATGGGAACACTGAAGCTTTCTTT | CASGSMTPGDGNTEAFF
- | TRBJ1-1 | TRBV6-5 | - | TGTGCCAGCAGCCGACAGCGTGACACTGAAGCTTTCTTT | CASSRQRDTEAFF
- | TRBJ2-1 | TRBV3-1/TRBV3-2 | - | TGTGCCAGCAGCCAAGTTTGGGTGCGGGACTCCTACAATGAGCAGTTCTTC | CASSQVWVRDSYNEQFF
- | TRBJ1-2 | TRBV28 | - | TGTGCCGCTACCTCGGGTAGTTATGGCTACACCTTC | CAATSGSYGYTF
- | TRBJ1-5 | TRBV24-1 | - | TGTGCCACCAGTGATTTAGGGGATGGGCAGCCCCAGCATTTT | CATSDLGDGQPQHF
- | TRBJ2-7 | TRBV18 | - | TGTGCCAGCGGACTACCGAACTCCTACGAGCAGTACTTC | CASGLPNSYEQYF
- | TRBJ2-6 | TRBV5-1 | - | TGCGCCAGCAGCTTGGGCGGTGGGGCCAACGTCCTGACTTTC | CASSLGGGANVLTF
TRBD1 | TRBJ2-7 | TRBV6-5 | - | TGTGCCAGCAGTTACTCCCCGACAGGGGCCTACGAGCAGTACTTC | CASSYSPTGAYEQYF
- | TRBJ2-4 | TRBV11-2 | - | TGTGCCAGCAGCTTATTGGGGCAGAAAAACATTCAGTACTTC | CASSLLGQKNIQYF